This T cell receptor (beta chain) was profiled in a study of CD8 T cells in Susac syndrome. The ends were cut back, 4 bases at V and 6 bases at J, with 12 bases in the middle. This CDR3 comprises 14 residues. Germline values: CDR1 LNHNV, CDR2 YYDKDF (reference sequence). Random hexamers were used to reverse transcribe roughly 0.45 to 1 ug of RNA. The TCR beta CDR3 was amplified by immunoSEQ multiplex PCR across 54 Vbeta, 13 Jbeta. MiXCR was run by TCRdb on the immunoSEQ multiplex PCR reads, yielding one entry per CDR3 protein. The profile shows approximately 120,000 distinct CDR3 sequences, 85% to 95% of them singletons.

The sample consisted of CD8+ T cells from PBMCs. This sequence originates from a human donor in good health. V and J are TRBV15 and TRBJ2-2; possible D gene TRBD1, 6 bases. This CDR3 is CATSTRQVPGELFF. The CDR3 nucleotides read TGTGCCACCAGCACTCGACAGGTCCCCGGGGAGCTGTTTTTT.